Listed below are T cell receptor beta chains from one sample, sequenced in a study of radiation and T cells in renal cell carcinoma. Libraries were prepared by immunoSEQ multiplex PCR; TCRdb keeps only in-frame clonotypes and omits some of them. Altogether about 130,000 clones are present, 88% being singletons, with the ten largest covering around 12%. Sequenced here: blood, sampled from a patient whose treatment included radiotherapy and nephrectomy. These receptors were obtained from a woman aged 45-60 years with renal cell carcinoma. Each CDR3 is given without its conserved first and last residue. The D gene is left open where the match is weak.

TRBD1 | 11 | TRBV6-5 | ASRQQGAYGYT
- | 10 | TRBV9 | ASSVPNKEAF
- | 11 | TRBV7-2 | ASSIGQGKPQH
TRBD1 | 15 | TRBV28 | ASSLGWVSGGGQPQH
TRBD1 | 13 | TRBV6-5 | ASSYSRDRVDTQY
TRBD1 | 12 | TRBV10-1 | ASSPDRSDYGYT
- | 13 | TRBV9 | ASSVGIFRNQPQH
TRBD1 | 15 | TRBV15 | ATSSRGRQGAKNEQF
- | 13 | TRBV7-2 | ASSLAGTGYTEAF
TRBD1 | 14 | TRBV19 | ASTLRQGAYNSPLH
- | 11 | TRBV4-3 | ASSLDKDQPQH
- | 12 | TRBV6-5 | ASSYGDSGNTIY
- | 14 | TRBV10-3 | AIRPTGSGGNTEAF
- | 11 | TRBV15 | ATSRDRNTEAF
- | 11 | TRBV10-3 | AIRQGVNQPQH
- | 11 | TRBV2 | ASSPGEGLSYT
- | 12 | TRBV7-8 | ASSLEGNSYEQY
TRBD2 | 14 | TRBV7-2 | ASSLVSGGAADTQY
- | 13 | TRBV2 | ASTITPGRNTEAF
- | 11 | TRBV9 | ASSADDTDTQY
TRBD1 | 9 | TRBV6-6 | ASQDSTGVF
- | 11 | TRBV7-8 | ACEGVRQETQY
- | 11 | TRBV19 | ATCRSTNEKLF
- | 8 | TRBV19 | ASGVAGYT
TRBD2 | 12 | TRBV13 | ASSEAGFAYEQY
- | 14 | TRBV13 | ASSFRPGTVNTEAF
TRBD1 | 13 | TRBV2 | ASSLQGATNEKLF
- | 14 | TRBV15 | ATSRQTENPDQPQH
TRBD2 | 14 | TRBV14 | ASSLWGRGLTGELF
- | 11 | TRBV13 | ASSPRYEEKLF
- | 14 | TRBV29-1 | SVEAGPGGGTDTQY
- | 12 | TRBV7-9 | ASSLGGPYNEQF
- | 12 | TRBV7-2 | ASSPAGSTDTQY
- | 12 | TRBV4-2 | ASSQGEASYEQY
- | 14 | TRBV7-8 | ASSLRVDAGGNTIY
- | 14 | TRBV5-5 | ASSSGGWPSNYGYT
TRBD1 | 13 | TRBV4-1 | ASSSRTGGNTEAF
- | 11 | TRBV19 | ASSQTGTEKLF
- | 11 | TRBV7-9 | ASSLGAGEKLF
TRBD1 | 13 | TRBV19 | ASEEGAWGYNEQF
TRBD2 | 14 | TRBV5-1 | ASSLGGLAGTDTQY
TRBD2 | 12 | TRBV7-2 | ASRRGGYYNEQF
TRBD2 | 13 | TRBV9 | ASSVDGGAFNEQY
TRBD2 | 14 | TRBV7-2 | ASSLRLAGPRGEQY
- | 11 | TRBV30 | ASSMGGRETQY
- | 13 | TRBV19 | ASSRGTFSGNTIY
- | 12 | TRBV10-3 | AISSGEPGNTIY
TRBD1 | 12 | TRBV2 | ASRTDRDNQPQH
- | 14 | TRBV7-2 | ASSLNRGGSTGELF
TRBD1 | 12 | TRBV15 | ATSRDRGRYEQY
- | 13 | TRBV7-3 | ASRDTGSDFTEAF
TRBD2 | 14 | TRBV2 | ASSAWSGGNTGELF
- | 13 | TRBV18 | ASSLGLDQDYGYT